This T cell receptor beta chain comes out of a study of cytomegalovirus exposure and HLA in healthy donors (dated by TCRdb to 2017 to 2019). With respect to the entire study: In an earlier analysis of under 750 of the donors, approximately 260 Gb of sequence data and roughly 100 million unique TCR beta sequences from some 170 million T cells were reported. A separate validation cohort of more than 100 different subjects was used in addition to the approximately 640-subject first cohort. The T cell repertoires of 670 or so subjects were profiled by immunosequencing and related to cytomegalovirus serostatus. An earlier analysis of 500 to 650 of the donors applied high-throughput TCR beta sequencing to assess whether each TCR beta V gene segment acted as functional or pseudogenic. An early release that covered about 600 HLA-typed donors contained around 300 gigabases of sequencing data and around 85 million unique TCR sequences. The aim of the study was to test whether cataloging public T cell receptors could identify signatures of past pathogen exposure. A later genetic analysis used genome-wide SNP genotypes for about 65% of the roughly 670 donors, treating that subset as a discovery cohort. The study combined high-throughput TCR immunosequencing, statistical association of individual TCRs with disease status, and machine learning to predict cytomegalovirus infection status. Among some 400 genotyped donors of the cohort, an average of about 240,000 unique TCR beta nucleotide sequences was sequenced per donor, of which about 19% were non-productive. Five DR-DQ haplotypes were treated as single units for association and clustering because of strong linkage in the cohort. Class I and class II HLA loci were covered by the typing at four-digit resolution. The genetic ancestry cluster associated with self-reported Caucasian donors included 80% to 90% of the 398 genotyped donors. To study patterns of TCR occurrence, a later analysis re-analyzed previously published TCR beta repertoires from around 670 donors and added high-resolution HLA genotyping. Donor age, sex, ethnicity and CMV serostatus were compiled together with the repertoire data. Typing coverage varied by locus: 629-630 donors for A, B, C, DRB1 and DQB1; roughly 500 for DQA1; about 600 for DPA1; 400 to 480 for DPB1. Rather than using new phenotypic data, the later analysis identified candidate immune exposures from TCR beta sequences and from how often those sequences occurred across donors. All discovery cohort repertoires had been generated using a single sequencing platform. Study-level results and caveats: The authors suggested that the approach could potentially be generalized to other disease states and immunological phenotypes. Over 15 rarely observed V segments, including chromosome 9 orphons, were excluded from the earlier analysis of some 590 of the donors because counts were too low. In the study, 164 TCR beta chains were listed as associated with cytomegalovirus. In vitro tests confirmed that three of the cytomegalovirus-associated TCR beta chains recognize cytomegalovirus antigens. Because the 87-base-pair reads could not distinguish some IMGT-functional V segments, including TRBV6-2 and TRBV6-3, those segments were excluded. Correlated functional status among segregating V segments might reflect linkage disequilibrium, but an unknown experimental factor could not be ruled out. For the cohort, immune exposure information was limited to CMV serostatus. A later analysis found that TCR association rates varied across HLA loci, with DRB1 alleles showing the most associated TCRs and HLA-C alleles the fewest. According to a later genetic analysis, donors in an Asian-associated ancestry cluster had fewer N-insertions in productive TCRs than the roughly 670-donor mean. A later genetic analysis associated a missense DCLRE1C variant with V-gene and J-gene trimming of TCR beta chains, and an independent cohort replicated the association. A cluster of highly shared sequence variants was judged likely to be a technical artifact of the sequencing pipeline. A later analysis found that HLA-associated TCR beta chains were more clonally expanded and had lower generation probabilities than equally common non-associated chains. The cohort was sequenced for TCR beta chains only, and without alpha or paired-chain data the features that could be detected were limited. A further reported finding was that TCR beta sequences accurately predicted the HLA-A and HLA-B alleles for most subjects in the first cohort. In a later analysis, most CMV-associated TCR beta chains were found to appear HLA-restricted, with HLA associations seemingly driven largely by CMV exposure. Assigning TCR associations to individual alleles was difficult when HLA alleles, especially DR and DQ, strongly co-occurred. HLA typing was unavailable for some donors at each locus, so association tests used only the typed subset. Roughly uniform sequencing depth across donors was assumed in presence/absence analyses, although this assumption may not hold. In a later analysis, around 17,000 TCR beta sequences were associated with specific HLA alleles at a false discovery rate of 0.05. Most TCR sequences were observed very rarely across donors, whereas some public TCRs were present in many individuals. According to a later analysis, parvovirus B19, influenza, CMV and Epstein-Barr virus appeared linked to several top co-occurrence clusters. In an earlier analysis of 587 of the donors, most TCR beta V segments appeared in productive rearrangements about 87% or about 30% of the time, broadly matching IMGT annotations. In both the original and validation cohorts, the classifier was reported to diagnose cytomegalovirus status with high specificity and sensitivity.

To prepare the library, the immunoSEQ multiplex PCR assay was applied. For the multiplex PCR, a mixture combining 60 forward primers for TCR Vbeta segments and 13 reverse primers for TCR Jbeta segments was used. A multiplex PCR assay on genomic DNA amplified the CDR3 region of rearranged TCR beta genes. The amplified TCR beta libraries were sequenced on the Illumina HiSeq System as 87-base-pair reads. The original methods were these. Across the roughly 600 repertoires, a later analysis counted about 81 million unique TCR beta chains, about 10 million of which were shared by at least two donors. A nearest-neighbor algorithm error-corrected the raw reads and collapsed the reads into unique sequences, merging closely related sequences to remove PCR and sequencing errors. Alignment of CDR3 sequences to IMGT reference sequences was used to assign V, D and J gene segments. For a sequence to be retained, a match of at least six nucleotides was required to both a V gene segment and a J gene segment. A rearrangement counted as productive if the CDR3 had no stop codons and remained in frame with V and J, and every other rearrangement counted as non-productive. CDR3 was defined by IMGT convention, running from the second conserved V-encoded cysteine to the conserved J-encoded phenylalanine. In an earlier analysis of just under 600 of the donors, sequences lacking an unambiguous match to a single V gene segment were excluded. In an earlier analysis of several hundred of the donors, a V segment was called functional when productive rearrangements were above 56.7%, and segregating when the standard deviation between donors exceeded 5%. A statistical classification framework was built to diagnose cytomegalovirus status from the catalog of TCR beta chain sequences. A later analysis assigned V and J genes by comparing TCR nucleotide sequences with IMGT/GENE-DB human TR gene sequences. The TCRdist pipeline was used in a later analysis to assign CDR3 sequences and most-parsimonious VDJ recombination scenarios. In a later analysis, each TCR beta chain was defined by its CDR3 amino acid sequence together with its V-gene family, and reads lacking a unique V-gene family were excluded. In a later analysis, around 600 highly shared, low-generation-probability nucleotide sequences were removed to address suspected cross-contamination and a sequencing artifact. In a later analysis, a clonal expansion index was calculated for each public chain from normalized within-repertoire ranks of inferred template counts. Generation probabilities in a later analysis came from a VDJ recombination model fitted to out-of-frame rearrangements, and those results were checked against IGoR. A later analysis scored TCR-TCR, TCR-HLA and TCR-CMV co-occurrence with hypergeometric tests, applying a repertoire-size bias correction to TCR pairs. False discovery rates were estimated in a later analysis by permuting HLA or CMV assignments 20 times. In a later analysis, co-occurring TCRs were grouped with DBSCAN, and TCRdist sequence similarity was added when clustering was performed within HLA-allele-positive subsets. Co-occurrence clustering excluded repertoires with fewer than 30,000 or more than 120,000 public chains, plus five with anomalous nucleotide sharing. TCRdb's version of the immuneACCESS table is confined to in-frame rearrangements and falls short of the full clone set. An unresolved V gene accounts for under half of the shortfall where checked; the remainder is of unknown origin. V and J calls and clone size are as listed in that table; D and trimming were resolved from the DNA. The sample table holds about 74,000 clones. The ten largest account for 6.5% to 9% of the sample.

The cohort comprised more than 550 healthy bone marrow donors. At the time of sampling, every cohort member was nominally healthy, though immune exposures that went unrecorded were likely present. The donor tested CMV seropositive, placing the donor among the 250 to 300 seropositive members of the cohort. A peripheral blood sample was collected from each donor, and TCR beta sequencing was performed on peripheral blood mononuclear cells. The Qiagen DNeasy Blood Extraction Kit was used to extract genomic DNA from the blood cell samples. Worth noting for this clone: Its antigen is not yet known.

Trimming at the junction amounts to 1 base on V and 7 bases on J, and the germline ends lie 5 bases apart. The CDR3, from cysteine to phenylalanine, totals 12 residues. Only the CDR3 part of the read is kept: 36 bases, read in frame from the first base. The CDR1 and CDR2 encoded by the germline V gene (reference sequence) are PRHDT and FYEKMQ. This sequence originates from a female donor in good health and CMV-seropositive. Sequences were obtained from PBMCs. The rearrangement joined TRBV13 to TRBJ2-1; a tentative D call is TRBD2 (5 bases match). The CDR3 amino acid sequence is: CASSLVANEQFF. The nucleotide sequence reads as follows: TGTGCCAGCAGCTTAGTAGCGAATGAGCAGTTCTTC.